This TCR beta chain derives from a study of Ad26.COV2.S vaccination and SARS-CoV-2 variants. Repertoires were generated with immunoSEQ multiplex PCR, while TCRdb's copy carries only in-frame clones and drops some. Among about 400,000 clones listed, over 80% were seen once. Findings of the study overall: Responses of T cells in total may have been underestimated by the TCR breadth and depth analyses.

Treatment given: some 20 received Ad26.COV2.S at low or high dose, single or two shots; roughly five received placebo; per-sample allocation not given. It was on day 63 after the first vaccine or placebo injection that samples were taken. On this clone itself: The antigen is unknown.

Germline V gives CDR1 MNHNY, CDR2 SVGAGI (reference sequence). V was pared by 6 bases and J by 2 bases, with 3 bases between. The CDR3 has 11 amino acids. This sample comprised peripheral blood, obtained in a trial of Ad26.COV2.S vaccine versus placebo. The V gene is TRBV6-6, the J gene TRBJ2-3; D gene uncertain. The clonotype was recovered from a person aged 18-60 years who received the Ad26.COV2.S COVID-19 vaccine or a placebo. The CDR3 loop reads CASSPTDTQYF. CDR3 DNA: TGTGCCAGCAGCCCCACAGATACGCAGTATTTT.